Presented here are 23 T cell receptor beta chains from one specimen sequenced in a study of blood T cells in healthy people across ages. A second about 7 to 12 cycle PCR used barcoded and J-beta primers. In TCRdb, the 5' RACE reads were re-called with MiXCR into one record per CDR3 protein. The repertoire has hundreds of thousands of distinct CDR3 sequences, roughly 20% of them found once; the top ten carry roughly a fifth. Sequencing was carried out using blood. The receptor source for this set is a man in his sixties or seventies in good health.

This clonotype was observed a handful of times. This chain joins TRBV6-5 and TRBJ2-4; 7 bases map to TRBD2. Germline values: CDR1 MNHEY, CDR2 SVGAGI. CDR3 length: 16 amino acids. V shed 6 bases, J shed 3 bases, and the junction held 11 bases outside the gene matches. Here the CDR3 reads CASRPIPRGDKNIQYF. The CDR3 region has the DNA TGTGCCAGCAGACCTATCCCCCGGGGGGACAAAAACATTCAGTACTTC.

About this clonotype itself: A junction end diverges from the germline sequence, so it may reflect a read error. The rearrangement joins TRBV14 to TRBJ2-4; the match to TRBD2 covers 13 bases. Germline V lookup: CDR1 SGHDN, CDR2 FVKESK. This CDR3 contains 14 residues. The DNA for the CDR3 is TGTGCCAGCACCCAACTAGCGGGAGGGAACATTCAGTACTTC. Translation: CASTQLAGGNIQYF.

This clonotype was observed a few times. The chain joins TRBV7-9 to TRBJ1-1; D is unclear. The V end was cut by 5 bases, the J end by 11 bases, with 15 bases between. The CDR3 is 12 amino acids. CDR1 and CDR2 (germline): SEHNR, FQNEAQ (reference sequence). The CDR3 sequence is CASSPRAGSAFF. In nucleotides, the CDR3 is TGTGCCAGCAGCCCGCGGGCAGGTAGTGCTTTCTTT.

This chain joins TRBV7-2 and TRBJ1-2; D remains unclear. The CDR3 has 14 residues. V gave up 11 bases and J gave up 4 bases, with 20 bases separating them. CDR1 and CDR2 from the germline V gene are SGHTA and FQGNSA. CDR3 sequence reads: CAGAPSGVIYGYTF. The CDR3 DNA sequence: TGTGCCGGCGCCCCGAGCGGGGTTATCTATGGCTACACCTTC. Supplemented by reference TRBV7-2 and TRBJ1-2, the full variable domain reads GAGVSQSPSNKVTEKGKDVELRCDPISGHTALYWYRQSLGQGLEFLIYFQGNSAPDKSGLPSDRFSAERTGGSVSTLTIQRTQQEDSAVYLCAGAPSGVIYGYTFGSGTRLTVV.

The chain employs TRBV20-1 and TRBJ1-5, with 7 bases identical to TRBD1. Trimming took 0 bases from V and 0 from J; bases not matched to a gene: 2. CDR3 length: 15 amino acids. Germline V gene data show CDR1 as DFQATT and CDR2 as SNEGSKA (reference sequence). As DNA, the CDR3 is TGCAGTGCTAGAGACGGACAGGCTAGCAATCAGCCCCAGCATTTT. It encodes CSARDGQASNQPQHF.

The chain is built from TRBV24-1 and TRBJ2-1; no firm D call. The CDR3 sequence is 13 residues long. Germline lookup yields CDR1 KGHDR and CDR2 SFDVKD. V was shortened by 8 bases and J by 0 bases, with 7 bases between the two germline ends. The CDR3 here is CATMASSYNEQFF. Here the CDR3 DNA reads TGTGCCACCATGGCAAGCTCCTACAATGAGCAGTTCTTC.

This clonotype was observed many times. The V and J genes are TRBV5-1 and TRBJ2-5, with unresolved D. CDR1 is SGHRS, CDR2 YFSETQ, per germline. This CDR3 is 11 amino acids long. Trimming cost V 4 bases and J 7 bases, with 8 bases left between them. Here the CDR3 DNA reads TGCGCCAGCAGCCCCGACGGGACCCAGTACTTC. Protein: CASSPDGTQYF.

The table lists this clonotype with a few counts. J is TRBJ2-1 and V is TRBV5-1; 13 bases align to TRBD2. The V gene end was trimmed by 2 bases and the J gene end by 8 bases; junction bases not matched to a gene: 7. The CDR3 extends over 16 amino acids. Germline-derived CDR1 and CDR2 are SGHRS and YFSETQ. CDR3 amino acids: CASSFPTSGRVDEQFF. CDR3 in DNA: TGCGCCAGCAGCTTCCCCACTAGCGGGAGGGTCGATGAGCAGTTCTTC.

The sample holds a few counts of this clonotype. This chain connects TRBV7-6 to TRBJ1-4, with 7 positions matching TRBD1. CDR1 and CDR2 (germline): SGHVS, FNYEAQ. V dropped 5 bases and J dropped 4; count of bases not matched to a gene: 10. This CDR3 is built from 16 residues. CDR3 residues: CASSGARQGHNEKLFF. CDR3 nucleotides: TGTGCCAGCAGCGGAGCGAGACAGGGACATAATGAAAAACTGTTTTTT. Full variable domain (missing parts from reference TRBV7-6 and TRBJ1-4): GAGVSQSPRYKVTKRGQDVALRCDPISGHVSLYWYRQALGQGPEFLTYFNYEAQQDKSGLPNDRFSAERPEGSISTLTIQRTEQRDSAMYRCASSGARQGHNEKLFFGSGTQLSVL.

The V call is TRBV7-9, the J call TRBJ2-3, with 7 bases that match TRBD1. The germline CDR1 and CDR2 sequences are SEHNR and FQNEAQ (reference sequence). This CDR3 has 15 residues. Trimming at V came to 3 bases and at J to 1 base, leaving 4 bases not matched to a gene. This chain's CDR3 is CASSFSDRGTDTQYF. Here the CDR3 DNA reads TGTGCCAGCAGCTTTTCTGACAGGGGCACAGATACGCAGTATTTT.

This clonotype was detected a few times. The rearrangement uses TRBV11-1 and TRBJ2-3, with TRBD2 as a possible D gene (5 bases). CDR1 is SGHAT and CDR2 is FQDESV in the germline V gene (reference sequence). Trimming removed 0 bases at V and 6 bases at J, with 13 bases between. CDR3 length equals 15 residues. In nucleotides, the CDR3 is TGTGCCAGCAGCTTAGCAGGGAGCCCTCCTGATACGCAGTATTTT. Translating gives CASSLAGSPPDTQYF.

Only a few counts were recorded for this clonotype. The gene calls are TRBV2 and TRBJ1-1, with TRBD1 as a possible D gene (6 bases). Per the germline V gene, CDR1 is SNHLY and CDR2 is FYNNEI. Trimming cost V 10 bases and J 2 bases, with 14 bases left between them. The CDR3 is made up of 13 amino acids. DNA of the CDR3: TGTGCCATCGCCAGGACAGAAAACACTGAAGCTTTCTTT. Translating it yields CAIARTENTEAFF.

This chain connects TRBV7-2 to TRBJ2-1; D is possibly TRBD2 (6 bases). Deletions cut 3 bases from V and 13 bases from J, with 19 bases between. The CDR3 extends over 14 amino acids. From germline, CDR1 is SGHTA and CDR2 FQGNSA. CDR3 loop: CASSFTYGGIAQFF. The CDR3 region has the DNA TGTGCCAGCAGCTTCACCTATGGCGGGATAGCCCAGTTCTTC.

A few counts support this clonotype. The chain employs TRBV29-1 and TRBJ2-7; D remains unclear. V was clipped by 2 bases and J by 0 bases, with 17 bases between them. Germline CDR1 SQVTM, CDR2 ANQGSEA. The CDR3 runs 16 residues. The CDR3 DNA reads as TGCAGCGTTGAAAAGAATCCTCTACGCCACTCCTACGAGCAGTACGTC. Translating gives CSVEKNPLRHSYEQYV.

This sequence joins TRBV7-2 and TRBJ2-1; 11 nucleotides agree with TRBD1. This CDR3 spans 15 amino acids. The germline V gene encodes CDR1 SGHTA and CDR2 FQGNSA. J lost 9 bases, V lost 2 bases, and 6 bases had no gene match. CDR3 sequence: CASSLRGQGAGEQFF. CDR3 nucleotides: TGTGCCAGCAGCTTAAGAGGACAGGGGGCAGGTGAGCAGTTCTTC.

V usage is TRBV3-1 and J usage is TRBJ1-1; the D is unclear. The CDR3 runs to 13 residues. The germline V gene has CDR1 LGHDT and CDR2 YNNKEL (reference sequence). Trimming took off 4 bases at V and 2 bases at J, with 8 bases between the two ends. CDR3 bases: TGTGCCAGCAGCCGCAGCCTAAACACTGAAGCTTTCTTT. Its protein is CASSRSLNTEAFF.

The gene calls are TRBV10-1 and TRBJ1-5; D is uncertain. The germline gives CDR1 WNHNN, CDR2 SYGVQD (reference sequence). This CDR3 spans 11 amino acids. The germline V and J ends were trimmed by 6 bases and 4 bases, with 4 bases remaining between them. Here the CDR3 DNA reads TGCGCCAGCAGACCAAATCAGCCCCAGCATTTT. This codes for CASRPNQPQHF.

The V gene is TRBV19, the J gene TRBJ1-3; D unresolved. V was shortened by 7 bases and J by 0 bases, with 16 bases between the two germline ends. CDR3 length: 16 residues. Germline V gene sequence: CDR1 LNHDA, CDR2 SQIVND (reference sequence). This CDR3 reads CASISGTASSGNTIYF. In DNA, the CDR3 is TGTGCCAGTATTTCAGGAACAGCAAGCTCTGGAAACACCATATATTTT.

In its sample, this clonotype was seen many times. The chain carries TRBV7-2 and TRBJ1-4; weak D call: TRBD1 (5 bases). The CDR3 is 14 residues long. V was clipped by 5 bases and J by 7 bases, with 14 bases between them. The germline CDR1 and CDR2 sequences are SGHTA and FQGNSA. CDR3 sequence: CASSIQDIPEKLFF. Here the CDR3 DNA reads TGTGCCAGCAGCATACAGGATATTCCTGAAAAACTGTTTTTT.

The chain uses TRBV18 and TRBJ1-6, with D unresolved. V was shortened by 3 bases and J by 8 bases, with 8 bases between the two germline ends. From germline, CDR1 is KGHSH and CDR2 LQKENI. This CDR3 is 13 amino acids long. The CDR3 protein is CASSPDLDSPLHF. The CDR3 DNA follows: TGTGCCAGCTCACCGGACCTGGATTCACCCCTCCACTTT. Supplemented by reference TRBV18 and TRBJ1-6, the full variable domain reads NAGVMQNPRHLVRRRGQEARLRCSPMKGHSHVYWYRQLPEEGLKFMVYLQKENIIDESGMPKERFSAEFPKEGPSILRIQQVVRGDSAAYFCASSPDLDSPLHFGNGTRLTVT.

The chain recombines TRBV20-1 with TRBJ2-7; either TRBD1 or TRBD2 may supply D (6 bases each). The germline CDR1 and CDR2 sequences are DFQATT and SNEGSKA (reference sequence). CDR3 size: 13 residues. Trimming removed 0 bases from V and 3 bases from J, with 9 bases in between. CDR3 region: CSAREGGNYEQYV. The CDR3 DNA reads TGCAGTGCTAGAGAAGGGGGGAACTACGAGCAGTACGTC.

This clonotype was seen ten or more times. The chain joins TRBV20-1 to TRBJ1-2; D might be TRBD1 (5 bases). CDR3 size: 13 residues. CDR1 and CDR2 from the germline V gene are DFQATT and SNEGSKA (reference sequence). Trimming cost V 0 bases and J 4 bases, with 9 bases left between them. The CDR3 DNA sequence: TGCAGTGCTAGAGAGCAGGGACTCTATGGCTACACCTTC. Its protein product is CSAREQGLYGYTF.

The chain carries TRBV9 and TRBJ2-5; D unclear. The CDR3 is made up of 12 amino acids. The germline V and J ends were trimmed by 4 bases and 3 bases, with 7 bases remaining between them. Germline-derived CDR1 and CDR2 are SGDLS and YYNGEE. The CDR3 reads CASSKVEETQYF. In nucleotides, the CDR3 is TGTGCCAGCAGCAAGGTGGAAGAGACCCAGTACTTC.